These T cell receptor beta chains were read from a single sample in a study of radiation and T cells in renal cell carcinoma. TCRdb's table, derived via immunoSEQ multiplex PCR, lists solely in-frame clones and lacks some. This repertoire shows about 47,000 clones, less than 85% found once; its top ten account for around 28%. The sample here was blood, taken from a patient whose treatment included radiotherapy and nephrectomy. These receptors originate from a woman between 70 and 85 years old with renal cell carcinoma. Each CDR3 is given with its conserved first and last residue. The D gene is left open where the match is weak. Some rows have no size entry. The others give once, few or many, or a class for an expanded clone.

NA TRBJ2-7 TRBD1 TRBV13 TGTGCCAGCAGCGGAGGGACAGGGGCCTTAGGGCAGTACTTC CASSGGTGALGQYF
NA TRBJ2-5 TRBD2 TRBV5-1 TGCGCCAGCAGCCGCGGAGTAGCGGGACAAGAGACCCAGTACTTC CASSRGVAGQETQYF
NA TRBJ2-3 NA TRBV30 TGTGCCTGGAGTGTACGTCTAGGTTTCACAGATACGCAGTATTTT CAWSVRLGFTDTQYF
NA TRBJ2-5 TRBD2 TRBV5-1 TGCGCCAGCAGCTTGGGCACTAGCGGAGTCGAGGAGACCCAGTACTTC CASSLGTSGVEETQYF
NA TRBJ2-1 NA TRBV12-5 TGTGCTAGTGGTTTGGAGCAGTACCTGGGAAATGAGCAGTTCTTC CASGLEQYLGNEQFF
NA TRBJ2-7 NA TRBV4-1 TGCGCCAGCAGCCTCTCTACACGGGACCCGGTCGGATACTACGAGCAGTACTTC CASSLSTRDPVGYYEQYF
few TRBJ2-1 NA TRBV6-5 TGTGCCGCCGAGAGTATGGACAGTAATGAGCAGTTCTTC CAAESMDSNEQFF
once TRBJ2-3 TRBD2 TRBV27 TGTGCCAGCAGAGGACTAGCGCCTTCAGATACGCAGTATTTT CASRGLAPSDTQYF
NA TRBJ2-1 NA TRBV11-2 TGTGCCAGTCGGGGAGTGAGCTCCTACAATGAGCAGTTCTTC CASRGVSSYNEQFF
once TRBJ1-4 TRBD1 TRBV6-5 TGTGCCAGCAGCAGACAGGGCCCCGAAAAACTGTTTTTT CASSRQGPEKLFF
NA TRBJ2-7 NA TRBV13 TGTGCCAGCAGTAAGGGAGTTCAAGCAGGTTACGAGCAGTACTTC CASSKGVQAGYEQYF
many TRBJ2-2 NA TRBV19 TGTGCCAGTAGGACCGACGTCAGGGGTATCACCGGGGAGCTGTTTTTT CASRTDVRGITGELFF
NA TRBJ2-6 NA TRBV19 TGTGCCAGTACCCCTAGGGCCCATGGCTCTGGGGCCAACGTCCTGACTTTC CASTPRAHGSGANVLTF
NA TRBJ2-1 NA TRBV5-1 TGCGCCAGCAGCTATGCGGTAAGCTCCTACAATGAGCAGTTCTTC CASSYAVSSYNEQFF
NA TRBJ2-3 TRBD2 TRBV5-6 TGTGCCAGCAGCTTGATGGCGAGCGGGGGGGCATTAGATACGCAGTATTTT CASSLMASGGALDTQYF
NA TRBJ1-4 TRBD1 TRBV7-2 TGTGCCAGCAGCTTAGCGCGGGCAGGGGGAGAAAAACTGTTTTTT CASSLARAGGEKLFF
NA TRBJ2-4 TRBD1 TRBV29-1 TGCAGCGTCGGGACAGGGGGTCACATTCAGTACTTC CSVGTGGHIQYF
NA TRBJ2-7 NA TRBV5-5 TGTGCCAGCAGCTTGGCGGAGGGTTACGAGCAGTACTTC CASSLAEGYEQYF
NA TRBJ2-3 TRBD2 TRBV6-6 TGTGCCAGCAGTTCAATAGCGGGCCGGCGGGATACGCAGTATTTT CASSSIAGRRDTQYF
once TRBJ1-2 TRBD1 TRBV5-1 TGCGCCAGCAGCACCGGACAGGGTAGATCGTCTGGCTACACCTTC CASSTGQGRSSGYTF
NA TRBJ2-7 TRBD1 TRBV6-1 TGTGCCAGCAGTGAACAGGGGGCTTCCTACGAGCAGTACTTC CASSEQGASYEQYF
NA TRBJ2-3 TRBD2 TRBV6-1 TGTGCCAGCAGTGAAGATGCGGGGGGGACAGATACGCAGTATTTT CASSEDAGGTDTQYF
NA TRBJ2-2 TRBD2 TRBV29-1 TGCAGCGCCCTGACTAGCGGGACGAACACCGGGGAGCTGTTTTTT CSALTSGTNTGELFF
NA TRBJ1-2 NA TRBV5-4 TGTGCCAGCAGCTTGGTTGGGGCTAACTATGGCTACACCTTC CASSLVGANYGYTF
NA TRBJ2-3 TRBD2 TRBV27 TGTGCCAGCAGCCCTACAGCGGGAGGTATCGCAGATACGCAGTATTTT CASSPTAGGIADTQYF
NA TRBJ2-5 TRBD2 TRBV5-1 TGCGCCAGCAGCTTGGGTAGCGGGGCCTCTCAAGAGACCCAGTACTTC CASSLGSGASQETQYF
few TRBJ2-2 TRBD1 TRBV5-6 TGTGCCAGCAGCCCCCGGGACAGGGATGCTGGGGAGCTGTTTTTT CASSPRDRDAGELFF
NA TRBJ2-3 TRBD1 TRBV5-4 TGTGCCAGCAGCTCTGACAGGGGCGCAGATACGCAGTATTTT CASSSDRGADTQYF
once TRBJ2-5 TRBD1 TRBV18 TGTGCCAGCTCACCCTCAAGGGGGCCCCAACGGACCCAGTACTTC CASSPSRGPQRTQYF
few TRBJ2-1 TRBD2 TRBV7-3 TGTGCCAGCAGCTTAACCCCTGGACTAGCGGGGATCCATGAGCAGTTCTTC CASSLTPGLAGIHEQFF
NA TRBJ2-7 TRBD2 TRBV6-5 TGTGCCAGCAGTTACATCTCTAGCGGGAACTACGAGCAGTACTTC CASSYISSGNYEQYF
NA TRBJ2-3 TRBD2 TRBV5-6 TGTGCCAGCAGCTTGGATAGCGGGAGGTTCACAGATACGCAGTATTTT CASSLDSGRFTDTQYF
once TRBJ2-1 NA TRBV18 TGTGCCAGCTCGCTGTTCGCCGGGGGGCAGGGGAGGACCTACAATGAGCAGTTCTTC CASSLFAGGQGRTYNEQFF
NA TRBJ2-7 TRBD1 TRBV5-4 TGTGCCAGCAGTCCCGGGACAGAGACCTACGAGCAGTACTTC CASSPGTETYEQYF
NA TRBJ2-4 NA TRBV5-6 TGTGCCAGCAGCCGCCGGGACGAAAACATTCAGTACTTC CASSRRDENIQYF
NA TRBJ2-7 TRBD2 TRBV2 TGTGCCAGCAGTGAAGGTTGGGGAGGGAGCGAGCAGTACTTC CASSEGWGGSEQYF
NA TRBJ2-1 NA TRBV14 TGTGCCAGCAGCCAAGATTCCGGGGTACGGCAGTTCTTC CASSQDSGVRQFF
NA TRBJ1-5 TRBD1 TRBV19 TGTGCCAGTAGTATAATAGGGACAGGGGGAGTCAATCAGCCCCAGCATTTT CASSIIGTGGVNQPQHF
few TRBJ1-1 NA TRBV6-1 TGTGCCAGCAGTGAACAAAACTGGAACACTGAAGCTTTCTTT CASSEQNWNTEAFF
NA TRBJ2-5 NA TRBV5-4 TGTGCCAGCAGCCCTGCGGCAGGGGGGCAAGAGACCCAGTACTTC CASSPAAGGQETQYF
NA TRBJ1-5 NA TRBV19 TGTGCCAGTAGTATAGGGCCGCCTCAGCCCCAGCATTTT CASSIGPPQPQHF